This entry describes one T cell receptor (beta chain). This specimen belongs to a study of T cell responses to AZD1222 COVID-19 vaccine. The CDR3 is 14 amino acids. CDR1 is MGHRA, CDR2 YSYEKL, per germline. The V end was cut by 4 bases, the J end by 2 bases, with 11 bases between. Data came from immunoSEQ multiplex PCR; TCRdb stores just in-frame clones and leaves some out. The table shows over 130,000 clones, with almost 90% occurring only once. This chain joins TRBV4-1 and TRBJ1-1, with no clear D. This TCR was sampled from an adult in good health. Specimen: peripheral blood, collected on day 0 of AZD1222 vaccination. This CDR3 is CASSPIGRNTEAFF. CDR3 DNA: TGCGCCAGCAGCCCTATCGGAAGAAACACTGAAGCTTTCTTT.